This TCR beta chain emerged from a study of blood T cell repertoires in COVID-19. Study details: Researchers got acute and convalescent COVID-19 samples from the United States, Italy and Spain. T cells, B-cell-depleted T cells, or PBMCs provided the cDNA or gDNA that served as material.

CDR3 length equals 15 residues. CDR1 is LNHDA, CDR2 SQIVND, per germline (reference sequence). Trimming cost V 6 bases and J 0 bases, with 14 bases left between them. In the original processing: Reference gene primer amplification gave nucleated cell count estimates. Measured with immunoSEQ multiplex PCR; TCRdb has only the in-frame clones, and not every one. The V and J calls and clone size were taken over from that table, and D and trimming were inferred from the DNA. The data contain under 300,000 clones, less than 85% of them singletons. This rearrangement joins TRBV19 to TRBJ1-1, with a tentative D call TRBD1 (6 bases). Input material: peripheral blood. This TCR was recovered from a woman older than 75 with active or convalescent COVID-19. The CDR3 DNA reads TGTGCCAGTAGCGGGGGGCGAATCATGAACACTGAAGCTTTCTTT. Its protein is CASSGGRIMNTEAFF.